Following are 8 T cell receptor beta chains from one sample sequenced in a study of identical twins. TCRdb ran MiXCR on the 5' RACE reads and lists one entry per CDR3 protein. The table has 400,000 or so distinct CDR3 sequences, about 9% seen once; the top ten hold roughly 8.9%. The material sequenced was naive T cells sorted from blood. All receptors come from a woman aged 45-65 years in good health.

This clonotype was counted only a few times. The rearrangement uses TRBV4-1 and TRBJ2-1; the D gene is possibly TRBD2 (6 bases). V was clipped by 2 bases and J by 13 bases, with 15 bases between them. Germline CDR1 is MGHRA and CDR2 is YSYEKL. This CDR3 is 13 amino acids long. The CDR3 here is CASSQNRDFRQFF. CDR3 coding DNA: TGCGCCAGCAGCCAAAATCGGGACTTCAGACAGTTCTTC.

The CDR3 nucleotides read TGTGCCAGCAGTACCGACAGGGGAAATTGGGATGAAAAACTGTTTTTT. Amino acids: CASSTDRGNWDEKLFF. The J gene is TRBJ1-4, the V gene TRBV28; 8 positions match TRBD1. The germline V gene encodes CDR1 MDHEN and CDR2 SYDVKM. Trimming removed 5 bases from V and 6 bases from J; junction bases left unmatched: 11. The CDR3 loop spans 16 amino acids. The full variable domain, with the rest looked up from reference TRBV28 and TRBJ1-4, is DVKVTQSSRYLVKRTGEKVFLECVQDMDHENMFWYRQDPGLGLRLIYFSYDVKMKEKGDIPEGYSVSREKKERFSLILESASTNQTSMYLCASSTDRGNWDEKLFFGSGTQLSVL.

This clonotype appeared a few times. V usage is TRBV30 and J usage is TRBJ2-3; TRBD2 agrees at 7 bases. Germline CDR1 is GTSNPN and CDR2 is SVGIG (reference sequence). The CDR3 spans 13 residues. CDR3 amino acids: CHVGRESTDTQYF. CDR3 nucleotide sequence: TGTCATGTAGGGCGGGAGTCGACAGATACGCAGTATTTT.

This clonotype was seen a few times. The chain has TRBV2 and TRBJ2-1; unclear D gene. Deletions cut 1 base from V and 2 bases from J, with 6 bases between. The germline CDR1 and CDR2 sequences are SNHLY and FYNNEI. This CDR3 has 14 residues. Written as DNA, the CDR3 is TGTGCCAGCAGTGAAGGGGCCGCCTACAATGAGCAGTTCTTC. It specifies CASSEGAAYNEQFF.

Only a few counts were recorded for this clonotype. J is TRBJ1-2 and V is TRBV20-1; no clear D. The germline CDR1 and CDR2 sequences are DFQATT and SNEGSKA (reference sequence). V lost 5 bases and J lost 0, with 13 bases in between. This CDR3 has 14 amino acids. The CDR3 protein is CSAAGRTPNYGYTF. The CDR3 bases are TGCAGTGCTGCCGGGAGGACCCCTAACTATGGCTACACCTTC.

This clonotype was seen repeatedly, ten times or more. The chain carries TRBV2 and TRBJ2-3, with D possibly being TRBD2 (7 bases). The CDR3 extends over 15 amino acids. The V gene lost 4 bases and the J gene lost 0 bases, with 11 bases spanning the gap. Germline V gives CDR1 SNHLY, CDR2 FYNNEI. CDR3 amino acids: CASSAGGTSTDTQYF. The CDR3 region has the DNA TGTGCCAGCAGTGCGGGGGGCACCAGCACAGATACGCAGTATTTT. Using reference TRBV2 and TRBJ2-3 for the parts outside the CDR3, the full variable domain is EPEVTQTPSHQVTQMGQEVILRCVPISNHLYFYWYRQILGQKVEFLVSFYNNEISEKSEIFDDQFSVERPDGSNFTLKIRSTKLEDSAMYFCASSAGGTSTDTQYFGPGTRLTVL.

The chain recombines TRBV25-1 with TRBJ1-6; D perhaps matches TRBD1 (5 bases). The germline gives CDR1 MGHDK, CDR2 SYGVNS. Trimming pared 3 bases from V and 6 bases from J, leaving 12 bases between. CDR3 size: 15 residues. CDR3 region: CASSDGDPSNSPLHF. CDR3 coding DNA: TGTGCCAGCAGTGATGGGGACCCAAGTAATTCACCCCTCCACTTT. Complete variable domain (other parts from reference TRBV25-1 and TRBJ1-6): EADIYQTPRYLVIGTGKKITLECSQTMGHDKMYWYQQDPGMELHLIHYSYGVNSTEKGDLSSESTVSRIRTEHFPLTLESARPSHTSQYLCASSDGDPSNSPLHFGNGTRLTVT.

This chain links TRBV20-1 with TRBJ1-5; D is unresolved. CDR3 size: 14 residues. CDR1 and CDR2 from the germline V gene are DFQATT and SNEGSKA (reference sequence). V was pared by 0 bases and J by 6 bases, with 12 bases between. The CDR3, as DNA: TGCAGTGCTAGAGATCGTGGAGGGAGTCAGCCCCAGCATTTT. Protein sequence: CSARDRGGSQPQHF.